This is a list of T cell receptor beta chains from one sample in a study of long-term antiretroviral therapy in people with HIV. Only in-frame clones appear in the TCRdb table, and some are missing; sequencing was by immunoSEQ multiplex PCR. The sample records about 23,000 clones, over 75% being singletons. The source was unsorted PBMCs, collected 1.5 years after starting antiretroviral therapy. These TCRs come from a man aged 25-45 years with HIV. Each CDR3 is given with its conserved first and last residue. The D gene is left open where the match is weak. Clone sizes are given selectively: once, few, many, or a class where the clone is expanded.

>TRBD1|-|TRBV30|TRBJ1-1
CAWSIGTVNTEAFF
TGTGCCTGGAGTATCGGGACAGTGAACACTGAAGCTTTCTTT
>-|-|TRBV2|TRBJ1-2
CASSEGHLDGYTF
TGTGCCAGCAGTGAAGGGCACCTGGATGGCTACACCTTC
>-|-|TRBV14|TRBJ2-1
CASSPSSLYNEQFF
TGTGCCAGCTCTCCTAGCAGCTTGTACAATGAGCAGTTCTTC
>-|-|TRBV21-1|TRBJ2-5
CASSNDEGWETQYF
TGTGCCAGCAGCAACGACGAAGGGTGGGAGACCCAGTACTTC
>TRBD2|few|TRBV29-1|TRBJ2-1
CSVENRLAGHEQFF
TGCAGCGTTGAAAACAGACTAGCGGGACATGAGCAGTTCTTC
>-|once|TRBV15|TRBJ1-1
CATSRDFIEGFWTEAFF
TGTGCCACCAGCAGAGATTTTATCGAGGGTTTTTGGACTGAAGCTTTCTTT
>-|-|TRBV6-5|TRBJ1-6
CASSYSSTGRNSPLHF
TGTGCCAGCAGTTACTCGTCAACAGGGCGTAATTCACCCCTCCACTTT
>TRBD1|-|TRBV2|TRBJ2-5
CASIPVDRGFQETQYF
TGTGCCAGCATTCCGGTGGACAGGGGGTTTCAAGAGACCCAGTACTTC
>-|-|TRBV5-4|TRBJ1-1
CASTKDRGTEAFF
TGTGCCAGCACCAAGGACCGCGGGACTGAAGCTTTCTTT
>-|few|TRBV7-9|TRBJ1-2
CASSLLVLYGYTF
TGTGCCAGCAGCCTCCTAGTCCTCTATGGCTACACCTTC